This T cell receptor beta chain is drawn from a study of blood T cell repertoires in COVID-19. Study background: Nucleic acid was either cDNA or gDNA, and it came from T cells, B-cell-depleted T cells, or PBMCs.

Methods used by the authors: Counts of nucleated cells, estimated from reference gene primer amplification, were obtained. Generated by immunoSEQ multiplex PCR, the TCRdb table keeps only in-frame clones and is missing some. V and J calls and clone size are copied from that table; D and trimming were computed from the DNA. The repertoire includes around 50,000 clones, roughly 86% of them detected once, and 20% to 25% sits in the top ten. In its sample, this clone was seen a few times. V lost 5 bases and J lost 8; bases outside the gene matches: 3. The germline V gene encodes CDR1 SEHNR and CDR2 FQNEAQ (reference sequence). The CDR3 runs to 12 residues.

The specimen sequenced was peripheral blood. V gene TRBV7-9 combines with J gene TRBJ2-1; 7 bases fit TRBD1. This TCR derives from a woman of 80 years or more with acute or convalescent COVID-19. This CDR3 reads CASSDRDDEQFF. The CDR3 DNA reads as TGTGCCAGCAGCGACAGGGACGATGAGCAGTTCTTC.